Below, 27 T cell receptor beta chains from the same sample are listed, as sequenced in a study of cytomegalovirus exposure and HLA in healthy donors. The PCR was carried out with 60 Vbeta primers and 13 Jbeta primers. Profiled with immunoSEQ multiplex PCR; TCRdb holds only in-frame clones, not every one. The data hold 200,000 to 250,000 clones, with approximately 84% observed a single time. Sequencing used PBMCs. All receptors come from a woman aged 40 to 55 in good health and CMV-seronegative.

Written as DNA, the CDR3 is TGTGCCACCAGCAGAGAGGGGAACCGGCGGGATCAGCCCCAGCATTTT. It encodes CATSREGNRRDQPQHF. This chain uses TRBV15 with TRBJ1-5; D is uncertain. Between the trimmed V and J ends, which lost 0 bases and 5 bases, there was a span of 14 bases. Germline loops: CDR1 LNHNV, CDR2 YYDKDF (reference sequence). This CDR3 region has 16 residues. Full variable domain (missing parts from reference TRBV15 and TRBJ1-5): DAMVIQNPRYQVTQFGKPVTLSCSQTLNHNVMYWYQQKSSQAPKLLFHYYDKDFNNEADTPDNFQSRRPNTSFCFLDIRSPGLGDTAMYLCATSREGNRRDQPQHFGDGTRLSIL.

The rearrangement joins TRBV7-9 to TRBJ2-5; D is unresolved. This CDR3 comprises 14 residues. V shed 3 bases and J shed 2 bases, with 10 bases lying between them. From germline, CDR1 is SEHNR and CDR2 FQNEAQ (reference sequence). The CDR3 region has the DNA TGTGCCAGCAGCTTTACAGCCGCACAAGAGACCCAGTACTTC. It encodes CASSFTAAQETQYF.

This clone was found a few times. The chain uses TRBV5-1 and TRBJ2-2; D is possibly TRBD2 (6 bases). CDR1 is SGHRS and CDR2 is YFSETQ in the germline V gene. The CDR3 length is 14 residues. Trimming took off 5 bases at V and 2 bases at J, with 10 bases between the two ends. CDR3 in amino acids: CASSFSGNTGELFF. The CDR3 DNA is TGCGCCAGCAGTTTTAGCGGAAACACCGGGGAGCTGTTTTTT.

This clone was counted a single time. V and J are TRBV30 and TRBJ2-1; 7 positions agree with TRBD2. The length of the CDR3 is 15 residues. After removal of 0 bases from V and 7 bases from J, the junction contained 9 bases not matched to a gene. Germline V gives CDR1 GTSNPN, CDR2 SVGIG (reference sequence). CDR3 in amino acids: CAWSVRSGVNNEQFF. CDR3 sequence (DNA): TGTGCCTGGAGTGTACGGAGCGGGGTCAATAATGAGCAGTTCTTC.

The rearrangement uses TRBV4-3 and TRBJ2-1; possibly TRBD2 for D (5 bases). The CDR3 loop spans 14 amino acids. CDR1 is LGHNA, CDR2 YSLEER, per germline. Trimming took 1 base from V and 9 from J, leaving 13 bases between them. The CDR3 protein is CASSQGRGHSEQFF. CDR3 sequence (DNA): TGCGCCAGCAGCCAAGGCCGGGGTCATAGTGAGCAGTTCTTC.

This sequence joins TRBV4-1 and TRBJ2-3, with unresolved D. V lost 0 bases and J lost 4, with 11 bases in between. This CDR3 has 15 amino acids. Germline V CDR1 and CDR2: MGHRA, YSYEKL. The CDR3 is CASSQEVPPADTQYF. The CDR3 bases are TGCGCCAGCAGCCAAGAGGTCCCCCCGGCAGATACGCAGTATTTT.

This clone has only one observation. The CDR3 here is CASSLSPGLYEQFF. The CDR3 DNA reads as TGTGCCAGCAGTTTATCGCCGGGTCTCTATGAGCAGTTCTTC. The gene calls are TRBV27 and TRBJ2-1, with unresolved D. Germline V gives CDR1 MNHEY, CDR2 SMNVEV (reference sequence). This CDR3 comprises 14 residues. Trimming removed 0 bases at V and 8 bases at J, with 11 bases between.

This chain uses TRBV27 with TRBJ2-7, with 11 nucleotides matching TRBD1. Germline V gives CDR1 MNHEY, CDR2 SMNVEV (reference sequence). The trim removed 8 bases at V and 3 bases at J, leaving 3 bases unmatched. This CDR3 is 13 amino acids long. The CDR3 here is CASGQGAFYEQYF. The CDR3 DNA is TGTGCCAGCGGACAGGGGGCCTTCTACGAGCAGTACTTC.

The genes are TRBV7-3 and TRBJ2-2; 8 nucleotides line up with TRBD2. The CDR3 runs 18 residues. J was trimmed by 0 bases and V by 5 bases; bases with no gene match: 11. CDR1 is SGHTA and CDR2 is FQGTGA in the germline V gene. The CDR3 here is CASSLGPKRGPNTGELFF. The CDR3 region has the DNA TGTGCCAGCAGCCTAGGGCCCAAGCGGGGGCCGAACACCGGGGAGCTGTTTTTT.

The chain links TRBV6-5 to TRBJ1-2; perhaps TRBD1 as D (5 bases). The germline V gene has CDR1 MNHEY and CDR2 SVGAGI. Between the trimmed V and J ends, which lost 2 bases and 7 bases, there was a span of 14 bases. This CDR3 is built from 14 residues. This CDR3 reads CASSYRGMGGGYTF. The DNA for the CDR3 is TGTGCCAGCAGTTACAGGGGAATGGGAGGTGGCTACACCTTC.

This CDR3 is CASRGTGGSDTQYF. CDR3 coding DNA: TGTGCCAGCAGGGGGACAGGGGGCTCAGATACGCAGTATTTT. The J gene is TRBJ2-3, the V gene TRBV9; TRBD1 agrees at 12 bases. Germline loops: CDR1 SGDLS, CDR2 YYNGEE. Trimming took 5 bases from V and 4 from J; bases not matched to a gene: 2. This CDR3 spans 14 amino acids.

The rearrangement joins TRBV13 to TRBJ1-1; D ambiguous. The V gene lost 2 bases and the J gene lost 1 base, with 14 bases spanning the gap. CDR1 is PRHDT, CDR2 FYEKMQ, per germline (reference sequence). The CDR3 has 16 residues. The CDR3 nucleotides read TGTGCCAGCAGCTTACGGTTCGGGATGGGGAACACTGAAGCTTTCTTT. Translated: CASSLRFGMGNTEAFF.

A remark on this clone: The germline gene is not matched at one end of the junction; a read error may be the cause. The genes are TRBV7-9 and TRBJ2-5, with D perhaps TRBD1 (6 bases). CDR1 is SEHNR, CDR2 FQNEAQ, per germline (reference sequence). The CDR3 covers 12 residues. The CDR3 nucleotides are TGTTCCAGCAGCCCGGACAGACTTCCCCAGTACTTC. Amino acids: CSSSPDRLPQYF.

This sequence joins TRBV5-1 and TRBJ2-2, with D uncertain. Trimming left V 4 bases short and J 0 bases short, with 19 bases between. The CDR3 consists of 18 residues. In germline, CDR1 is SGHRS, CDR2 YFSETQ. The CDR3 nucleotides are TGCGCCAGCAGCCTCGCTGGTCTTAGTAGTTCGAACACCGGGGAGCTGTTTTTT. This sequence encodes CASSLAGLSSSNTGELFF.

The rearrangement joins TRBV11-3 to TRBJ1-1, with D possibly matching TRBD1 (5 bases). CDR1 and CDR2 (germline): SGHNT, YENEEA. V was shortened by 0 bases and J by 8 bases, with 13 bases between the two germline ends. This CDR3 is built from 14 residues. CDR3 bases: TGTGCCAGCAGCTTAGATCTGGGGGGGAGCGAAGCTTTCTTT. Translating gives CASSLDLGGSEAFF.

The chain is built from TRBV6-1 and TRBJ1-6; D perhaps matches TRBD1 (5 bases). The V gene's germline CDR1 is MNHNS and CDR2 SASEGT. V lost 8 bases and J lost 6, with 14 bases in between. CDR3 length: 14 residues. CDR3 sequence: CASSSGVGNSPLHF. CDR3 sequence (DNA): TGTGCCAGCTCCTCGGGGGTTGGTAATTCACCCCTCCACTTT.

The chain couples TRBV2 to TRBJ2-3; the match to TRBD2 covers 11 bases. The CDR3 totals 17 residues. Germline V gene lookup returns CDR1 SNHLY and CDR2 FYNNEI. V was pared by 3 bases and J by 3 bases, with 8 bases of the junction left unmatched. As DNA, the CDR3 is TGTGCCAGCAGTGAGTCTGCTAGCGGGGGGTATACAGATACGCAGTATTTT. It codes for CASSESASGGYTDTQYF. Full variable domain (remainder filled in from reference TRBV2 and TRBJ2-3): EPEVTQTPSHQVTQMGQEVILRCVPISNHLYFYWYRQILGQKVEFLVSFYNNEISEKSEIFDDQFSVERPDGSNFTLKIRSTKLEDSAMYFCASSESASGGYTDTQYFGPGTRLTVL.

The chain combines TRBV6-5 with TRBJ2-5; D might be TRBD2 (5 bases). Trimming removed 2 bases at V and 2 bases at J, with 15 bases between. The CDR3 contains 16 residues. CDR1 is MNHEY, CDR2 SVGAGI, per germline. CDR3 DNA sequence: TGTGCCAGCAGTTACGCCCCGGGGTCACCACAAGAGACCCAGTACTTC. Protein sequence: CASSYAPGSPQETQYF.

This chain uses TRBV14 with TRBJ1-2; 7 positions match TRBD1. The CDR3 is 15 residues long. V lost 2 bases to trimming and J lost 7 bases; unmatched junction nucleotides: 10. Germline V CDR1 and CDR2: SGHDN, FVKESK. The CDR3 spells CASSQRPDRPPGYTF. The CDR3 nucleotides read TGTGCCAGCAGCCAACGCCCGGACAGGCCTCCTGGCTACACCTTC.

J is TRBJ2-6 and V is TRBV6-1, with D maybe TRBD2 (6 bases). From germline, CDR1 is MNHNS and CDR2 SASEGT. This CDR3 spans 16 amino acids. The germline V and J ends were trimmed by 1 base and 4 bases, with 11 bases remaining between them. The CDR3 here is CASSEVRGTGANVLTF. In nucleotides, the CDR3 is TGTGCCAGCAGTGAAGTGCGGGGTACCGGGGCCAACGTCCTGACTTTC.

This clone was seen a single time. This chain connects TRBV25-1 to TRBJ1-5; TRBD1 matches 7 bases. CDR3 size: 16 residues. V lost 3 bases to trimming and J lost 4 bases; unmatched junction nucleotides: 9. In germline, CDR1 is MGHDK, CDR2 SYGVNS. The CDR3 spells CASSDGGAGGNQPQHF. CDR3 bases: TGTGCCAGCAGTGACGGGGGGGCAGGGGGAAATCAGCCCCAGCATTTT.

This clone came up a few times. The chain has TRBV14 and TRBJ1-6; 10 nucleotides match TRBD1. The CDR3 is 15 amino acids. The V gene end was trimmed by 1 base and the J gene end by 12 bases; junction bases not matched to a gene: 6. The germline V gene encodes CDR1 SGHDN and CDR2 FVKESK. For the CDR3, the DNA is TGTGCCAGCAGCCAAGGACAGGGGGCCGCCTTACCCCTCCACTTT. Translating it yields CASSQGQGAALPLHF.

The V and J genes are TRBV15 and TRBJ1-2; possible D gene TRBD1, 6 bases. Germline CDR1 is LNHNV and CDR2 is YYDKDF (reference sequence). This CDR3 spans 14 amino acids. V was cut by 5 bases and J by 4 bases, with 14 bases left in between. The CDR3 here is CATSFRTDSYGYTF. The CDR3 nucleotides are TGTGCCACCAGCTTCCGGACAGATTCCTATGGCTACACCTTC.

V usage is TRBV7-2 and J usage is TRBJ1-5; TRBD1 matches 10 bases. Losses at the gene ends were 5 bases for V and 5 bases for J; bases not matched to a gene: 9. The CDR3 has 16 amino acids. Germline V lookup: CDR1 SGHTA, CDR2 FQGNSA. This CDR3 is CASSARDRGFHQPQHF. CDR3 nucleotides: TGTGCCAGCAGCGCCCGGGACAGGGGTTTCCATCAGCCCCAGCATTTT.

This clone was seen just once. The chain uses TRBV5-4 and TRBJ1-1; D perhaps matches TRBD1 (6 bases). The germline V gene encodes CDR1 SGHNT and CDR2 YYREEE (reference sequence). V shed 0 bases and J shed 10 bases, with 16 bases lying between them. The CDR3 loop spans 14 amino acids. The CDR3 DNA follows: TGTGCCAGCAGCTTGGGACAGGTTTCTTGGGGAGCTTTCTTT. Encoded protein: CASSLGQVSWGAFF.

The V and J genes are TRBV2 and TRBJ1-5, with D possibly TRBD1 on 5 matching bases. This CDR3 contains 15 residues. The germline V gene has CDR1 SNHLY and CDR2 FYNNEI. V was pared by 2 bases and J by 5 bases, with 13 bases between. In nucleotides, the CDR3 is TGTGCCAGCAGTGAATTGAGGGGCGGGGATCAGCCCCAGCATTTT. Amino acids: CASSELRGGDQPQHF.

This chain connects TRBV6-5 to TRBJ2-5, with D possibly matching TRBD2 (8 bases). V was pared by 6 bases and J by 8 bases, with 16 bases between. Germline V gives CDR1 MNHEY, CDR2 SVGAGI. The CDR3 runs 13 residues. CDR3 in DNA: TGTGCCAGCAGCCCGGGAGGGGGCCTAACCCAGTACTTC. Translating it yields CASSPGGGLTQYF.